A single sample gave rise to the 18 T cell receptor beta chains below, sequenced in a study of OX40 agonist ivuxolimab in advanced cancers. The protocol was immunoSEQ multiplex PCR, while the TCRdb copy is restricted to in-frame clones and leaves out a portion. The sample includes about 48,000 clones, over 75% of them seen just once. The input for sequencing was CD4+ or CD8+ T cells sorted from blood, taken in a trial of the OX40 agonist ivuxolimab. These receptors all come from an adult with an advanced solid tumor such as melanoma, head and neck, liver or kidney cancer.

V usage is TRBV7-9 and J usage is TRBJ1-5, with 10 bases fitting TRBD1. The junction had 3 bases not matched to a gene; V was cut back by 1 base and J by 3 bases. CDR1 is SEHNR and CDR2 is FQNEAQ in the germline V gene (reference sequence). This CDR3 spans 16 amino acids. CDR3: CASSLGGQGNNQPQHF. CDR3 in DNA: TGTGCCAGCAGCTTAGGGGGACAGGGGAACAATCAGCCCCAGCATTTT.

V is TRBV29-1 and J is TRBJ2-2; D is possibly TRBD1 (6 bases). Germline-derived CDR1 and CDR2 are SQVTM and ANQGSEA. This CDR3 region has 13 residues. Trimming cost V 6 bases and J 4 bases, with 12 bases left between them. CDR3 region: CSVARGFTGELFF. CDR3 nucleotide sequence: TGCAGCGTGGCCAGGGGTTTCACCGGGGAGCTGTTTTTT.

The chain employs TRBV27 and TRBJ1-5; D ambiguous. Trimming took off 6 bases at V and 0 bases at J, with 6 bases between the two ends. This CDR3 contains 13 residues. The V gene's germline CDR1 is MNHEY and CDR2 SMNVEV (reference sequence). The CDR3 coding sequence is TGTGCCAGCAGGCCGAATAGCAATCAGCCCCAGCATTTT. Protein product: CASRPNSNQPQHF.

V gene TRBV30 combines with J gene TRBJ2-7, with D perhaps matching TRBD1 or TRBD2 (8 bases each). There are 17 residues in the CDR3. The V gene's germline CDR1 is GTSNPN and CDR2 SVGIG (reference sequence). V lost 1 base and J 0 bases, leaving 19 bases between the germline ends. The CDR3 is CAWSASRTGTSSYEQYF. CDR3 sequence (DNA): TGTGCCTGGAGTGCATCCCGGACAGGGACTAGCTCCTACGAGCAGTACTTC.

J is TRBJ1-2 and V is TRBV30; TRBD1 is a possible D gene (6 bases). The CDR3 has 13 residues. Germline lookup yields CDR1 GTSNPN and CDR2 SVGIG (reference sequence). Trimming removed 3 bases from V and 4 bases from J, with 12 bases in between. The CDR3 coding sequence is TGTGCCTGGAGGGGGGGGGCGGGCTATGGCTACACCTTC. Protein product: CAWRGGAGYGYTF.

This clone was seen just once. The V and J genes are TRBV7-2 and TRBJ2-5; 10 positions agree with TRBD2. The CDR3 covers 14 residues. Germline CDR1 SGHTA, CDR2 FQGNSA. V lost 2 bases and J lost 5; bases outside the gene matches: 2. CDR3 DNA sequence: TGTGCCAGCAGCTTAAGCGGGGGGGCGGAGACCCAGTACTTC. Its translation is CASSLSGGAETQYF.

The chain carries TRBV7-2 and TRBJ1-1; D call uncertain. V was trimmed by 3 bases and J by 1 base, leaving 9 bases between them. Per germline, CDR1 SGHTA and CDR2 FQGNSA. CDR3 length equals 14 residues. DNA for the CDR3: TGTGCCAGCAGCTTTCGTCGGGGGAACACTGAAGCTTTCTTT. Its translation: CASSFRRGNTEAFF.

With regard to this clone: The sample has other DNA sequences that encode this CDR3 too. The CDR3 spells CASSLGSPGADTQYF. CDR3 bases: TGCGCCAGCAGCTTGGGGTCGCCAGGGGCAGATACGCAGTATTTT. The V gene is TRBV5-1, the J gene TRBJ2-3; perhaps TRBD1 as D (6 bases). The CDR3 runs 15 residues. CDR1 is SGHRS, CDR2 YFSETQ, per germline. Trimming left V 0 bases short and J 4 bases short, with 12 bases between.

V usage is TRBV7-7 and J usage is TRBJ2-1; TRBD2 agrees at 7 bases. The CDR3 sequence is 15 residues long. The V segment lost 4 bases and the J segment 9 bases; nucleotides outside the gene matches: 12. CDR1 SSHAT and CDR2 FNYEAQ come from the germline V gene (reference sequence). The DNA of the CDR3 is TGTGCCAGCAGCTCACAAGGCGGGGGAAGGGGTGAGCAGTTCTTC. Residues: CASSSQGGGRGEQFF.

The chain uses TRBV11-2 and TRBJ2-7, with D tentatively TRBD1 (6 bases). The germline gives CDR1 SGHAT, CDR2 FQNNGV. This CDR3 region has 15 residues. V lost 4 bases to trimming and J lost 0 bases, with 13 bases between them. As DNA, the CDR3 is TGTGCCAGCAGCTACCGGACAGCCCTCTCCTACGAGCAGTACTTC. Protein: CASSYRTALSYEQYF.

Here the CDR3 DNA reads TGTGCTAGTGGCTCATGGAGGGGGAGCTCCTACAATGAGCAGTTCTTC. This encodes CASGSWRGSSYNEQFF. The chain links TRBV12-5 to TRBJ2-1; perhaps D is TRBD1 or TRBD2 (6 bases each). The CDR3 totals 16 residues. From germline, CDR1 is LGHNT and CDR2 FRNRAP. Between the trimmed V and J ends, which lost 6 bases and 0 bases, there was a span of 15 bases.

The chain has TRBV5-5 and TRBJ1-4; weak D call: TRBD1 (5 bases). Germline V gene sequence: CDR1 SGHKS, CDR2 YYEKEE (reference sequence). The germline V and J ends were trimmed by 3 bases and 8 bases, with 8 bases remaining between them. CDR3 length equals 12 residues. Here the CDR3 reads CASSSGGEKLFF. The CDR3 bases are TGTGCCAGCAGCTCCGGGGGAGAAAAACTGTTTTTT.

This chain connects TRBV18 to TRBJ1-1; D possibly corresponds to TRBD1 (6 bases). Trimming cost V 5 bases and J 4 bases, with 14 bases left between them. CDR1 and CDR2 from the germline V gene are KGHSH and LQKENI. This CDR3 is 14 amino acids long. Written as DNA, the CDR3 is TGTGCCAGCTCAACCGGAGGGGGTGGCACTGAAGCTTTCTTT. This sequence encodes CASSTGGGGTEAFF.

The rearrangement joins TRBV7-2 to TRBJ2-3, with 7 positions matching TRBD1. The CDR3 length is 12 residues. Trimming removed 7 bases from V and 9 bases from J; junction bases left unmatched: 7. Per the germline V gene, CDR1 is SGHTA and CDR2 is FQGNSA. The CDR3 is CASTAYRGTQYF. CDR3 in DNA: TGTGCCAGCACCGCTTACAGGGGAACGCAGTATTTT.

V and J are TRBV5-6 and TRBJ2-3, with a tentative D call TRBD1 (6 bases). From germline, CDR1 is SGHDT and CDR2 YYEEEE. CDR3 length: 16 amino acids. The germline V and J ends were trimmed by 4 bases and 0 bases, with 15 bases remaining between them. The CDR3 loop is CASSGGPDSSTDTQYF. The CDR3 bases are TGTGCCAGCAGCGGGGGTCCGGACAGCAGCACAGATACGCAGTATTTT.

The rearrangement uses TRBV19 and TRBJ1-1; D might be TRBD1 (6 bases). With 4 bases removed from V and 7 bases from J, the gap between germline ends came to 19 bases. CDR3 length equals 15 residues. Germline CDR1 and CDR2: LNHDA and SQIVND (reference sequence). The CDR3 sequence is CASSTYRDLEDEAFF. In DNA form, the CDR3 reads TGTGCCAGTAGTACTTACAGGGACTTAGAGGATGAAGCTTTCTTT.

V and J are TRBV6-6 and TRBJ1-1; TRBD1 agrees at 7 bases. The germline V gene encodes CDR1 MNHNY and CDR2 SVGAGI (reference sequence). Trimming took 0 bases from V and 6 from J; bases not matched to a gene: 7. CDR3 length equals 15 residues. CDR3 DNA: TGTGCCAGCAGTTACTCGAACAGGGGAAACTCTGAAGCTTTCTTT. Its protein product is CASSYSNRGNSEAFF.

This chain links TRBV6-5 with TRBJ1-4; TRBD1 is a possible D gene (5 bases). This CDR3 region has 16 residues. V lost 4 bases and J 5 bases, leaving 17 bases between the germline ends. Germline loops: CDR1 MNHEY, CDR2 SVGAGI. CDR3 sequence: CASSSSHGAGNEKLFF. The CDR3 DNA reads TGTGCCAGCAGTTCTTCCCACGGGGCTGGGAATGAAAAACTGTTTTTT.